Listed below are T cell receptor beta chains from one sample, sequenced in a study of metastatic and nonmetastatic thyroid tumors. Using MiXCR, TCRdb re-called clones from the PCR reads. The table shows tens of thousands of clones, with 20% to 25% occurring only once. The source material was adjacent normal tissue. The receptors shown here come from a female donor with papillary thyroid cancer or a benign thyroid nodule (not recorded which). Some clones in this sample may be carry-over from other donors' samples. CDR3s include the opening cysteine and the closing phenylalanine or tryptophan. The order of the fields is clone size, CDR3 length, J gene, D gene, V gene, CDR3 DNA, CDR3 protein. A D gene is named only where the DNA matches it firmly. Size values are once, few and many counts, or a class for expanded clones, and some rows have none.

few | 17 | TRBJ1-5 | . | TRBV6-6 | TGTGCCAGCTGTTACTCGAGCGGGGGGCTAATCAATCAGCCCCAGCATTTT | CASCYSSGGLINQPQHF
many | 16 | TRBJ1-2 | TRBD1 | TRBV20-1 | TGCAGTGCCAGGACCGCCGGACAGGGGGTTAACTATGGCTACACCTTC | CSARTAGQGVNYGYTF
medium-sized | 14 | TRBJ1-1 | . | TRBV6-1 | TGTGCCAGCAGTTCAACCCTTTACGGCACTGAAGCTTTCTTT | CASSSTLYGTEAFF
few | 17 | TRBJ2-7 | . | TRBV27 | TGTGCCAGCAAACCGGCGGGGTCTAGCGCCAGGTACTACGAGCAGTACTTC | CASKPAGSSARYYEQYF
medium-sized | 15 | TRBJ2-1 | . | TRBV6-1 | TGTGCCAGCAGTTCGGTTAGTTCTTCCTACAATGAGCAGTTCTTC | CASSSVSSSYNEQFF
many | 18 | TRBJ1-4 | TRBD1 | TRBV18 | TGTGCCAGCTCACCCTACAGGGGAACGGCTAAGACTAATGAAAAACTGTTTTTT | CASSPYRGTAKTNEKLFF
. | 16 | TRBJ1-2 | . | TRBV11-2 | TGTGCCAGCAGCTTACCCACCGGACGGCAGAGTTATGGCTACACCTTC | CASSLPTGRQSYGYTF
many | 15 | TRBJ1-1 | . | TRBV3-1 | TGTGCCAGCAGCCCCTTAACAGGGCTGGAAGCTGAAGCTTTCTTT | CASSPLTGLEAEAFF
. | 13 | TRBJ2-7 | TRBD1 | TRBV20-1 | TGCAGTCCCCGGACAGGGCAGTCCTACGAGCAGTACTTC | CSPRTGQSYEQYF
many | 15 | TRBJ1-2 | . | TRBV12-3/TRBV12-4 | TGTGCCAGCAGTCCGGGCGTGGGGTCGCACTATGGCTACACCTTC | CASSPGVGSHYGYTF
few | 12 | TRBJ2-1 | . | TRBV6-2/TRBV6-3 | TGTGCCAGCAGTTTGTCCGCGGGTGAGCAGTTCTTC | CASSLSAGEQFF
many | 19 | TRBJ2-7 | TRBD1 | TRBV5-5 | TGTGCCAGCAGCTTGGTTACGGGTCTCCAGGGACAGCGAACCTACGAGCAGTACTTC | CASSLVTGLQGQRTYEQYF
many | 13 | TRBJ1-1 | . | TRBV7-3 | TGTGCCAGCAGCCTCGACGTTGTGTCAGAAGCTTTCTTT | CASSLDVVSEAFF
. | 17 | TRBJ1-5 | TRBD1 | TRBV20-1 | TGCAGTGCTAGAGACACCACGACAGGGGGTAGGGATCAGCCCCAGCATTTT | CSARDTTTGGRDQPQHF
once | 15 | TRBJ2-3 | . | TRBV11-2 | TGTGCCAGCAGCTTAGACGGCGGGTCCACAGATACGCAGTATTTT | CASSLDGGSTDTQYF
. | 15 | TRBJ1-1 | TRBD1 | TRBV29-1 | TGCAGCGTTTCGGGACAGGGGTCTTTGAACACTGAAGCTTTCTTT | CSVSGQGSLNTEAFF
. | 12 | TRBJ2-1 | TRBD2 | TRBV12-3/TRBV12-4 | TGTGCCAGCGGACTAGCGGGAGGAAAGCAGTTCTTC | CASGLAGGKQFF
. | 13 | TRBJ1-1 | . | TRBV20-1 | TGCAGCGTTAAGGGGGGCGCGGGCACTGAAGCTTTCTTT | CSVKGGAGTEAFF
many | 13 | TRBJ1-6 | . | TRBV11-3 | TGTGCCAGCAGCTTAGATAACGCCGGAATCCTCCACTTT | CASSLDNAGILHF
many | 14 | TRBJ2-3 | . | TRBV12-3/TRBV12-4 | TGTGCCAGCAGTTTAGCACTCACAGGGTATACGCAGTATTTT | CASSLALTGYTQYF
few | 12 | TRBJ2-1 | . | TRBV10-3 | TGTGCCATCAGTCGACAGCGTAATGAGCAGTTCTTC | CAISRQRNEQFF
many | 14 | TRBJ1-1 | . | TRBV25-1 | TGTGCCAGCAGTGAATTAGGGGAAGACACTGAAGCTTTCTTT | CASSELGEDTEAFF
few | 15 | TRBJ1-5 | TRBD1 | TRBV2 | TGTGCCAGCAGTGATAGGACAGGGCACAATCAGCCCCAGCATTTT | CASSDRTGHNQPQHF